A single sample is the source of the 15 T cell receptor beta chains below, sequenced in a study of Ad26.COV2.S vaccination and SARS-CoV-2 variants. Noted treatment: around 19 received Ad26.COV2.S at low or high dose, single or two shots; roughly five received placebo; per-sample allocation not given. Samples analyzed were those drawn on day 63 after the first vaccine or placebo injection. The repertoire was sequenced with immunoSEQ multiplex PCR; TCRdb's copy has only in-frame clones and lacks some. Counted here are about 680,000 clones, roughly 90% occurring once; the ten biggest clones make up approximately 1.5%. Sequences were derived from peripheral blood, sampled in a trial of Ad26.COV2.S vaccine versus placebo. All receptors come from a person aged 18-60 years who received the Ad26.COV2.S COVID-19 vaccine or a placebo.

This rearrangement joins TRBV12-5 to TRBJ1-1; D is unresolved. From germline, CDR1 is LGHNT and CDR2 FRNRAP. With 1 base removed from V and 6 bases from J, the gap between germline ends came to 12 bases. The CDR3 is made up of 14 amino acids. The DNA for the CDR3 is TGTGCTAGTGGTTTGGGCTCCCGCAGCGCTGAAGCTTTCTTT. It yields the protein CASGLGSRSAEAFF.

CDR3 sequence reads: CASNPGQHYGYTF. CDR3 DNA: TGTGCCAGCAATCCGGGACAGCACTATGGCTACACCTTC. J is TRBJ1-2 and V is TRBV10-3; TRBD1 matches at 7 bases. CDR3 length equals 13 residues. V lost 10 bases, J lost 3 bases, and 8 bases stayed unmatched. The V gene's germline CDR1 is ENHRY and CDR2 SYGVKD.

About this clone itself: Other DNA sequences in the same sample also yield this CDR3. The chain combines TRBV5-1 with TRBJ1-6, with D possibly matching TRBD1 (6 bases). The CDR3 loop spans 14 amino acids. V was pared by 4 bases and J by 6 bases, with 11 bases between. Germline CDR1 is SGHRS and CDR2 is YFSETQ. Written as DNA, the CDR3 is TGCGCCAGCAGCCCGACAGGACTTAATTCACCCCTCCACTTT. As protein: CASSPTGLNSPLHF.

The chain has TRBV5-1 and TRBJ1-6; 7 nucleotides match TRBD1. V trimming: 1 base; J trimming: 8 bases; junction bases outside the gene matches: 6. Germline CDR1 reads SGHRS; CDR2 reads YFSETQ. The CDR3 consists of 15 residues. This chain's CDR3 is CASSLSGRGYSPLHF. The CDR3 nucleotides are TGCGCCAGCAGCTTGTCGGGCAGGGGGTATTCACCCCTCCACTTT.

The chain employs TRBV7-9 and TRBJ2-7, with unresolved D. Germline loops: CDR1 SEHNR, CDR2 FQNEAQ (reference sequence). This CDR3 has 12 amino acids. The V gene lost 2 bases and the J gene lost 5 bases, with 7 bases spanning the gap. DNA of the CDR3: TGTGCCAGCAGCTTAAGTCAAAACGAGCAGTACTTC. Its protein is CASSLSQNEQYF.

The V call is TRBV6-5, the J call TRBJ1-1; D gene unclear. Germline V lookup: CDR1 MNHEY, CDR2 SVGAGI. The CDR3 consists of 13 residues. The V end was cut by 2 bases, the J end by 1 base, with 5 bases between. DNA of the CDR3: TGTGCCAGCAGTTACGAGGCGAACACTGAAGCTTTCTTT. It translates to CASSYEANTEAFF.

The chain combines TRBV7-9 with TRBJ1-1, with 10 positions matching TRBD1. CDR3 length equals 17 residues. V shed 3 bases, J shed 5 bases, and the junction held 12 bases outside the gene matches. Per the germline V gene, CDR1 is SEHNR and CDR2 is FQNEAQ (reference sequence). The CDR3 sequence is CASSLYPGTGVRTEAFF. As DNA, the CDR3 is TGTGCCAGCAGCTTGTATCCCGGGACAGGGGTTCGGACTGAAGCTTTCTTT.

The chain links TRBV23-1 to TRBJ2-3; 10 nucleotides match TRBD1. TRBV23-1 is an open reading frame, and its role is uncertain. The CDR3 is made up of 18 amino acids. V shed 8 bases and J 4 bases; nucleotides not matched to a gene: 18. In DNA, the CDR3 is TGCGCCAGCGGATCCATTAATTCGGGACAGGGGTTTTCAGATACGCAGTATTTT. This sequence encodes CASGSINSGQGFSDTQYF.

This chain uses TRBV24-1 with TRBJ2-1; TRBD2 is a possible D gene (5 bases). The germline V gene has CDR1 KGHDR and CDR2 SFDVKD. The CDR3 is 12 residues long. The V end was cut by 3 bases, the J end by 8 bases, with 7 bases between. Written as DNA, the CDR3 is TGTGCCACCAGTGATCGGCGGGATGAGCAGTTCTTC. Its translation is CATSDRRDEQFF.

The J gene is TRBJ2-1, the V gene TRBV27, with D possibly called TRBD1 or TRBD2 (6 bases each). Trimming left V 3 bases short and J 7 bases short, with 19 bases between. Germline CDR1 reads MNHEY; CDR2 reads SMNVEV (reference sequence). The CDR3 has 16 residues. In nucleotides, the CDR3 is TGTGCCAGCAGTTTCCCCTCTACGGGGGCGGGTAATGAGCAGTTCTTC. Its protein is CASSFPSTGAGNEQFF.

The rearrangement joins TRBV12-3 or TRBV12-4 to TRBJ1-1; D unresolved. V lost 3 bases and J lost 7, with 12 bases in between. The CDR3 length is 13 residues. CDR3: CASSFRQTSEAFF. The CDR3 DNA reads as TGTGCCAGCAGTTTCCGGCAAACCAGTGAAGCTTTCTTT.

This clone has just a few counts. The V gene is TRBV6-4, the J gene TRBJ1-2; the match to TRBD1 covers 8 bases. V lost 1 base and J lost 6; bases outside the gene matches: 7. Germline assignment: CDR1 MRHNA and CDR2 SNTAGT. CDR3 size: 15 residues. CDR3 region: CASSDFPGGLDGYTF. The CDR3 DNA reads TGTGCCAGCAGTGACTTTCCAGGGGGCCTCGATGGCTACACCTTC.

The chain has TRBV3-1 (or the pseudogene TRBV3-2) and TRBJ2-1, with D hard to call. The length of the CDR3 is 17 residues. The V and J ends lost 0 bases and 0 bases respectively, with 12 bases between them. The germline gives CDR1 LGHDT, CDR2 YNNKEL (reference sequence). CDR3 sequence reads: CASSQDGRLSSYNEQFF. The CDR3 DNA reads TGTGCCAGCAGCCAAGATGGGCGGTTAAGCTCCTACAATGAGCAGTTCTTC.

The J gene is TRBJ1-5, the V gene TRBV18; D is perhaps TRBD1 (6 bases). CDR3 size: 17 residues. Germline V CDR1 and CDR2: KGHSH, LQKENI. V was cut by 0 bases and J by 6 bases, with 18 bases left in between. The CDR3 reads CASSPPENIGGAQPQHF. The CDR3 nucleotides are TGTGCCAGCTCACCACCGGAGAATATAGGGGGGGCTCAGCCCCAGCATTTT. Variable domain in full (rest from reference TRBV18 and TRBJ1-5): NAGVMQNPRHLVRRRGQEARLRCSPMKGHSHVYWYRQLPEEGLKFMVYLQKENIIDESGMPKERFSAEFPKEGPSILRIQQVVRGDSAAYFCASSPPENIGGAQPQHFGDGTRLSIL.

The CDR3 region is CASSFAGANTEAFF. The DNA for the CDR3 is TGTGCCAGCAGCTTTGCAGGGGCTAACACTGAAGCTTTCTTT. The rearrangement joins TRBV11-2 to TRBJ1-1; weak D call: TRBD1 (6 bases). Germline CDR1 reads SGHAT; CDR2 reads FQNNGV. V was cut by 3 bases and J by 2 bases, with 10 bases left in between. The CDR3 totals 14 residues.